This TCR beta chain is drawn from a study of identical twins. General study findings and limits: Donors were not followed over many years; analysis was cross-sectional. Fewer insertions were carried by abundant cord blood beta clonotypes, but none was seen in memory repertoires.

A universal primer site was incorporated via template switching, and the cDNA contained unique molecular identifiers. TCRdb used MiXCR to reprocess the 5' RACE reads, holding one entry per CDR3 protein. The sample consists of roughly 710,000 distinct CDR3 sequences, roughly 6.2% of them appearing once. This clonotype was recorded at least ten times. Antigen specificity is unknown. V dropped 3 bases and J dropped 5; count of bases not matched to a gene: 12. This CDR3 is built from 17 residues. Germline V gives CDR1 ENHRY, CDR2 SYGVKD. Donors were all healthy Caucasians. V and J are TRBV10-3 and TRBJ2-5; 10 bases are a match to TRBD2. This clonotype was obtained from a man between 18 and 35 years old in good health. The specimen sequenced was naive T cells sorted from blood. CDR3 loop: CAISEPNGLAGVETQYF. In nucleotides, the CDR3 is TGTGCCATCAGTGAACCGAATGGGCTAGCGGGAGTCGAGACCCAGTACTTC.